The 3 T cell receptor beta chains below come from one sample, sequenced in a study of T-cell memory formation after mild COVID-19. TCRdb reanalysed the 5' RACE reads using MiXCR and keeps one entry per CDR3 protein. Of some 150,000 distinct CDR3 sequences in the sample, under 30% were seen once. Sequencing used PBMCs or a T cell subset sorted from them (not recorded which). All receptors come from an adult woman who had mild COVID-19 (a few samples of this study predate the infection). Cell type and time point are not known.

This clonotype was recorded a few times. The J gene is TRBJ1-2, the V gene TRBV5-6; tentative D call: TRBD1 (6 bases). Germline CDR1 SGHDT, CDR2 YYEEEE. The CDR3 loop spans 16 amino acids. Between the trimmed V and J ends, which lost 2 bases and 8 bases, there was a span of 22 bases. CDR3 residues: CASSFLTVDRALGYTF. The CDR3 DNA follows: TGTGCCAGCAGCTTCCTGACGGTGGACAGAGCTTTGGGCTACACCTTC.

This clonotype was seen more than once but under ten times. The chain joins TRBV20-1 to TRBJ2-7, with TRBD2 identical over 7 bases. The CDR3 totals 14 residues. Germline values: CDR1 DFQATT, CDR2 SNEGSKA (reference sequence). V lost 2 bases to trimming and J lost 1 base; unmatched junction nucleotides: 5. The CDR3 protein is CSARTSVASYEQYF. CDR3 bases: TGCAGTGCTAGAACTAGCGTTGCGTCCTACGAGCAGTACTTC.

This clonotype was found a few times. This chain uses TRBV12-3 or TRBV12-4 with TRBJ2-7, with D perhaps being TRBD1 or TRBD2 (5 bases each). The CDR3 extends over 14 amino acids. The V end was cut by 6 bases, the J end by 2 bases, with 14 bases between. Here the CDR3 reads CASRGTDSPYEQYF. For the CDR3, the DNA is TGTGCCAGCAGAGGGACGGATAGTCCCTACGAGCAGTACTTC.